This entry describes one T cell receptor (beta chain). The CDR3 contains 15 residues. V was clipped by 1 base and J by 7 bases, with 13 bases between them. The germline CDR1 and CDR2 sequences are SGHNT and YENEEA. These data originate in a study of blood T cell repertoires in COVID-19. Study in general: The samples span acute and convalescent COVID-19 from the United States, Italy and Spain. Sources were T cells, B-cell-depleted T cells, or PBMCs; the material itself was cDNA or gDNA.

In the original analysis: Cell counts per sample came from amplifying reference gene primers. Produced via immunoSEQ multiplex PCR; TCRdb's table is partial and in-frame only. The D gene and trimming were derived from the DNA, and the V and J assignments and clone size from that table. This sample carries 50,000 to 65,000 clones, roughly 85% of them seen once, and the ten largest clones take roughly 1.2%. Sequences were obtained from peripheral blood. The source is a man aged 40-49 years with acute or convalescent COVID-19. The gene calls are TRBV11-3 and TRBJ1-4; no firm D call. The CDR3 sequence is CASSLGGLMGEKLFF. The CDR3 region has the DNA TGTGCCAGCAGCTTAGGCGGGCTGATGGGTGAAAAACTGTTTTTT.